The 9 T cell receptor beta chains reported below all come from one sample, sequenced in a study of human T cells and chemical hapten exposure. Time point specified: patch test 1, 2 weeks after DPC sensitization. Treatment: therapeutic diphenylcyclopropenone sensitization with weekly scalp DPC. Each CDR3 protein is one row after TCRdb ran MiXCR on the RACE reads. The table includes around 50,000 distinct CDR3 sequences, less than 9.5% detected once. Material: whole blood, obtained in connection with sensitization to the hapten diphenylcyclopropenone (DPC). These receptors came from a woman between 45 and 60 years old with alopecia areata. Some clones in this sample may be carry-over from other donors' samples.

J is TRBJ2-7 and V is TRBV29-1; no definite D call. The CDR3 loop spans 12 amino acids. Deletions cut 4 bases from V and 0 bases from J, with 7 bases between. CDR1 and CDR2 from the germline V gene are SQVTM and ANQGSEA. DNA for the CDR3: TGCAGCGTTGCTACCGCCTCCTACGAGCAGTACTTC. Protein: CSVATASYEQYF.

This chain connects TRBV19 to TRBJ2-7; weak D call: TRBD1 (6 bases). In germline, CDR1 is LNHDA, CDR2 SQIVND (reference sequence). This CDR3 region has 14 residues. Trimming shortened V by 3 bases and J by 6 bases, and 15 bases separated the two germline ends. The CDR3 loop reads CASSMSHRAREQYF. CDR3 in DNA: TGTGCCAGTAGTATGTCGCACAGGGCACGCGAGCAGTACTTC.

In this sample, this clonotype turned up many times. V is TRBV3-1 and J is TRBJ1-1; possible D gene TRBD1, 6 bases. This CDR3 comprises 14 residues. Looked up from germline, CDR1 is LGHDT and CDR2 is YNNKEL (reference sequence). Trimming shortened V by 4 bases and J by 4 bases, and 13 bases separated the two germline ends. CDR3 residues: CASSRQDAGTEAFF. The CDR3 coding sequence is TGTGCCAGCAGCCGACAGGACGCGGGCACTGAAGCTTTCTTT. Supplemented by reference TRBV3-1 and TRBJ1-1, the full variable domain reads DTAVSQTPKYLVTQMGNDKSIKCEQNLGHDTMYWYKQDSKKFLKIMFSYNNKELIINETVPNRFSPKSPDKAHLNLHINSLELGDSAVYFCASSRQDAGTEAFFGQGTRLTVV.

The sample holds a few counts of this clonotype. V gene TRBV12-5 combines with J gene TRBJ1-5; D uncertain. Trimming left V 1 base short and J 7 bases short, with 8 bases between. The CDR3 has 13 amino acids. Germline assignment: CDR1 LGHNT and CDR2 FRNRAP. CDR3 in amino acids: CASGLDVQQPQHF. The CDR3 DNA sequence: TGTGCTAGTGGTTTGGATGTTCAGCAGCCCCAGCATTTT.

This clonotype showed up many times. The chain carries TRBV12-5 and TRBJ2-2; 11 nucleotides agree with TRBD2. V was clipped by 1 base and J by 7 bases; unmatched bases: 20. This CDR3 spans 21 amino acids. Germline V gene data show CDR1 as LGHNT and CDR2 as FRNRAP. CDR3 sequence reads: CASGLEVTGPGTSGGDGELFF. The CDR3 DNA sequence: TGTGCTAGTGGTTTGGAAGTGACGGGCCCAGGGACTAGCGGTGGTGACGGGGAGCTGTTTTTT.

Many counts were recorded for this clonotype. The chain joins TRBV4-1 to TRBJ2-7; 10 bases are a match to TRBD2. Germline CDR1 and CDR2: MGHRA and YSYEKL. CDR3 length: 15 amino acids. The J segment lost 3 bases and the V segment lost 5 bases, leaving 7 bases of the junction unmatched. CDR3 protein: CASSNQLAGHYEQYF. CDR3 coding DNA: TGCGCCAGCAGCAATCAACTAGCGGGACACTACGAGCAGTACTTC.

The V and J genes are TRBV10-3 and TRBJ2-7; D is possibly TRBD1 (6 bases). Per the germline V gene, CDR1 is ENHRY and CDR2 is SYGVKD. Trimming pared 7 bases from V and 2 bases from J, leaving 12 bases between. This CDR3 has 13 amino acids. The CDR3 protein is CAINSGDPYEQYF. For the CDR3, the DNA is TGTGCCATCAACTCAGGGGACCCCTACGAGCAGTACTTC.

This sequence joins TRBV29-1 and TRBJ2-1; the D is unclear. This CDR3 is 11 amino acids long. Deletions cut 6 bases from V and 4 bases from J, with 7 bases between. Germline V gene lookup returns CDR1 SQVTM and CDR2 ANQGSEA. CDR3 residues: CSVGLYNEQFF. The CDR3 DNA sequence: TGCAGCGTCGGGCTGTACAATGAGCAGTTCTTC.

This clonotype has ten or more counts. The chain carries TRBV5-1 and TRBJ2-2, with D tentatively TRBD2 (6 bases). The V gene lost 0 bases and the J gene lost 0 bases, with 9 bases spanning the gap. CDR1 is SGHRS and CDR2 is YFSETQ in the germline V gene. This CDR3 comprises 16 residues. The CDR3 sequence is CASSLVADTNTGELFF. The CDR3 bases are TGCGCCAGCAGCTTGGTAGCGGACACGAACACCGGGGAGCTGTTTTTT.